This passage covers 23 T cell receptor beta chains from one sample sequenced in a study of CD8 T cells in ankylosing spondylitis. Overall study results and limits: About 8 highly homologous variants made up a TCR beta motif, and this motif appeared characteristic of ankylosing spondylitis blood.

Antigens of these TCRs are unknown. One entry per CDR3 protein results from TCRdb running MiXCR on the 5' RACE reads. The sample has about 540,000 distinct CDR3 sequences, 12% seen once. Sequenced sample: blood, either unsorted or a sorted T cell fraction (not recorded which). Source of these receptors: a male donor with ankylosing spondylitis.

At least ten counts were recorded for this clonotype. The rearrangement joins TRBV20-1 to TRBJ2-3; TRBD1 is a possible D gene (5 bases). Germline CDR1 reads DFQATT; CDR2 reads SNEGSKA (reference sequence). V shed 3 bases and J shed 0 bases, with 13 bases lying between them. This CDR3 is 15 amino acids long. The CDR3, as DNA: TGCAGTGCTAGTCGCTTAAGGGGTAGCACAGATACGCAGTATTTT. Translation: CSASRLRGSTDTQYF.

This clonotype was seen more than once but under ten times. In DNA form, the CDR3 reads TGCGCCAGCAGCCACTTTTCTAGCGGGGCCTACGAGCAGTACTTC. Its protein is CASSHFSSGAYEQYF. This chain links TRBV4-1 with TRBJ2-7; the match to TRBD2 covers 9 bases. J was trimmed by 2 bases and V by 3 bases; bases with no gene match: 5. Germline lookup yields CDR1 MGHRA and CDR2 YSYEKL. The CDR3 totals 15 residues.

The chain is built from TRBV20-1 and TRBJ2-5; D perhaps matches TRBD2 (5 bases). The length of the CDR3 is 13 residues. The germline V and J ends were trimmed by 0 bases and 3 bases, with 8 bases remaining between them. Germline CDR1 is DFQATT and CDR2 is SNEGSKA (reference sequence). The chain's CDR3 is CSARDEAEETQYF. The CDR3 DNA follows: TGCAGTGCTAGAGATGAAGCGGAAGAGACCCAGTACTTC.

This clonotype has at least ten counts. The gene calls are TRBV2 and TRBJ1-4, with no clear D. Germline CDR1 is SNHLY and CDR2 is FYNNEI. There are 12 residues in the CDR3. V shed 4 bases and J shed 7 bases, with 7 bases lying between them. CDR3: CASSGGPEKLFF. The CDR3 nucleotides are TGTGCCAGCAGTGGCGGGCCTGAAAAACTGTTTTTT.

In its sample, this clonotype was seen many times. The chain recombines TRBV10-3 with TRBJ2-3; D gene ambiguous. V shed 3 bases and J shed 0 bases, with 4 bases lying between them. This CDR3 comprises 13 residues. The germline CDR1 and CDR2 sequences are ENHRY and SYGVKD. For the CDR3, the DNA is TGTGCCATCAGTGAAGACAGCACAGATACGCAGTATTTT. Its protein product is CAISEDSTDTQYF.

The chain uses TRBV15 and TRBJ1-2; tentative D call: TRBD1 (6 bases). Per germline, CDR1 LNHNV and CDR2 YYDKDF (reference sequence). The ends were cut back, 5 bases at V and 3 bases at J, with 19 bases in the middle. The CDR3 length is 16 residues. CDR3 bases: TGTGCCACCAGCGGGCCAGGACAGCGGGACGACTATGGCTACACCTTC. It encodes CATSGPGQRDDYGYTF. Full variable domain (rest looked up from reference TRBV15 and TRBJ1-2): DAMVIQNPRYQVTQFGKPVTLSCSQTLNHNVMYWYQQKSSQAPKLLFHYYDKDFNNEADTPDNFQSRRPNTSFCFLDIRSPGLGDTAMYLCATSGPGQRDDYGYTFGSGTRLTVV.

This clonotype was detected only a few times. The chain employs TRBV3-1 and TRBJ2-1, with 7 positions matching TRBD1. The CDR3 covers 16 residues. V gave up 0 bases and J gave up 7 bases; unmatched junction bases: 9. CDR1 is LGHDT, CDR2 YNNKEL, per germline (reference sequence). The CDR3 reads CASSQDIGGHANEQFF. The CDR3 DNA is TGTGCCAGCAGCCAAGATATAGGGGGCCACGCAAATGAGCAGTTCTTC.

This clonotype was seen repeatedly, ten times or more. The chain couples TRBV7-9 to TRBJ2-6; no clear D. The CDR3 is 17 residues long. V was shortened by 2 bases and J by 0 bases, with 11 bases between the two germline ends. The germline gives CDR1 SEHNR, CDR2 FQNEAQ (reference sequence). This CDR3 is CASSLINLHSGANVLTF. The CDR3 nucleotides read TGTGCCAGCAGCTTAATAAATCTCCACTCTGGGGCCAACGTCCTGACTTTC. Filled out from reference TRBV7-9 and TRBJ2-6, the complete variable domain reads DTGVSQNPRHKITKRGQNVTFRCDPISEHNRLYWYRQTLGQGPEFLTYFQNEAQLEKSRLLSDRFSAERPKGSFSTLEIQRTEQGDSAMYLCASSLINLHSGANVLTFGAGSRLTVL.

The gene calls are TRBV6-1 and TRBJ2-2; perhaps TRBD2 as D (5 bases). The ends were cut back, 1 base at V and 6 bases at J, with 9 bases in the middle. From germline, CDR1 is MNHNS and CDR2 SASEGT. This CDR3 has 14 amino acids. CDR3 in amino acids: CASSEGARAGELFF. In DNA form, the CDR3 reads TGTGCCAGCAGTGAAGGGGCGAGGGCCGGGGAGCTGTTTTTT.

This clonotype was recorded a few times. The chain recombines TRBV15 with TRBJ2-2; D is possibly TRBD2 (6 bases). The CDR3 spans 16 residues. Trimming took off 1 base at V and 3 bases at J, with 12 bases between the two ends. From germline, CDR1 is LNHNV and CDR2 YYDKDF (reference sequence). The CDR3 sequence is CATSRGGVVYTGELFF. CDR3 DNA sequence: TGTGCCACCAGCAGAGGCGGGGTTGTGTACACCGGGGAGCTGTTTTTT. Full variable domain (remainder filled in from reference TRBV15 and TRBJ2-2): DAMVIQNPRYQVTQFGKPVTLSCSQTLNHNVMYWYQQKSSQAPKLLFHYYDKDFNNEADTPDNFQSRRPNTSFCFLDIRSPGLGDTAMYLCATSRGGVVYTGELFFGEGSRLTVL.

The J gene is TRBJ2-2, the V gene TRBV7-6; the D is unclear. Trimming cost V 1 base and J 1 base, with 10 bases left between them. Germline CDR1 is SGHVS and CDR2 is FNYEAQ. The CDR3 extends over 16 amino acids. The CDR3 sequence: CASSLEINRNTGELFF. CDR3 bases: TGTGCCAGCAGCTTAGAAATTAACAGGAACACCGGGGAGCTGTTTTTT.

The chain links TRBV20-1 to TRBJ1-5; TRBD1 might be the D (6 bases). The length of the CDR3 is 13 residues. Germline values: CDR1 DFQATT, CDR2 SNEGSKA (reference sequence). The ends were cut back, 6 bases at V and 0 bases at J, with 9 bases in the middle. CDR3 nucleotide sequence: TGCAGTGCCACAGGGAGTAGCAATCAGCCCCAGCATTTT. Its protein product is CSATGSSNQPQHF.

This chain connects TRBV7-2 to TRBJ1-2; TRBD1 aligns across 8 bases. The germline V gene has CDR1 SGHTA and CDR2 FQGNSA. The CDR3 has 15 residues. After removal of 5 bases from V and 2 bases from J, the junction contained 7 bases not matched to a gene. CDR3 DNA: TGTGCCAGCAGCCGGCGGACAGGGATGAACTATGGCTACACCTTC. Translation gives CASSRRTGMNYGYTF. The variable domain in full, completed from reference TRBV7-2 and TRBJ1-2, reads GAGVSQSPSNKVTEKGKDVELRCDPISGHTALYWYRQSLGQGLEFLIYFQGNSAPDKSGLPSDRFSAERTGGSVSTLTIQRTQQEDSAVYLCASSRRTGMNYGYTFGSGTRLTVV.

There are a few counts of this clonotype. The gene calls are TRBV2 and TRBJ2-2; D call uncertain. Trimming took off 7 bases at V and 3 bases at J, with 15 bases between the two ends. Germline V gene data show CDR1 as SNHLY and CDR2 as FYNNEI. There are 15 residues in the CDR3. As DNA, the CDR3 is TGTGCCAGCACAGGACGAACGCGCGACACCGGGGAGCTGTTTTTT. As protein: CASTGRTRDTGELFF.

This CDR3 reads CASSFAGGGSEQYV. CDR3 in DNA: TGTGCCAGCAGTTTTGCGGGAGGAGGGAGCGAGCAGTACGTC. The gene calls are TRBV12-3 or TRBV12-4 and TRBJ2-7, with 8 bases aligning to TRBD2. Trimming took 3 bases from V and 6 from J; bases not matched to a gene: 7. The CDR3 is made up of 14 amino acids.

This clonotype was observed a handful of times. The CDR3 here is CASSYSYRGPGANVLTF. The DNA for the CDR3 is TGCGCCAGCAGCTACTCATACAGGGGCCCTGGGGCCAACGTCCTGACTTTC. The chain recombines TRBV5-1 with TRBJ2-6, with 7 bases that match TRBD1. This CDR3 comprises 17 residues. Germline CDR1 is SGHRS and CDR2 is YFSETQ. The V gene end was trimmed by 3 bases and the J gene end by 2 bases; junction bases not matched to a gene: 8.

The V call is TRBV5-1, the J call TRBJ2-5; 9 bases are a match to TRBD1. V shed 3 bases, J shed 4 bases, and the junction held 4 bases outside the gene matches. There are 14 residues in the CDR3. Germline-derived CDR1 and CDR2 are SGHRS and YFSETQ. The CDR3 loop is CASSSATGGETQYF. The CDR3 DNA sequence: TGCGCCAGCAGCTCGGCGACAGGGGGAGAGACCCAGTACTTC.

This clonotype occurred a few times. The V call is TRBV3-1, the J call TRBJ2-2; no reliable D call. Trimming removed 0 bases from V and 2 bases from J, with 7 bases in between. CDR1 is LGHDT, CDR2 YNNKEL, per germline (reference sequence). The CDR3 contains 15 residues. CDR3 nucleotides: TGTGCCAGCAGCCAAGATATCTTAAACACCGGGGAGCTGTTTTTT. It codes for CASSQDILNTGELFF.

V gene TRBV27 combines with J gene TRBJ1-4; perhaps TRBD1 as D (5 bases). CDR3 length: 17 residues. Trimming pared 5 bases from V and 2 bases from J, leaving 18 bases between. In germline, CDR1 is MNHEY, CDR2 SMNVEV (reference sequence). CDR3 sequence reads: CASSRDPRLGTNEKLFF. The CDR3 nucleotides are TGTGCCAGCAGTCGGGACCCTCGATTGGGGACTAATGAAAAACTGTTTTTT. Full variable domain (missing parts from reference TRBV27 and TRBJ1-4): EAQVTQNPRYLITVTGKKLTVTCSQNMNHEYMSWYRQDPGLGLRQIYYSMNVEVTDKGDVPEGYKVSRKEKRNFPLILESPSPNQTSLYFCASSRDPRLGTNEKLFFGSGTQLSVL.

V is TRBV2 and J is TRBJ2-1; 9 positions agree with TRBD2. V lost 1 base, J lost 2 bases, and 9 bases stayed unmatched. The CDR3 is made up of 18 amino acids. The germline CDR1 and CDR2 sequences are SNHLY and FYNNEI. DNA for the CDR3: TGTGCCAGCAGTGAAGACCTTAGCGGGAGAGAAACCTACAATGAGCAGTTCTTC. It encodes CASSEDLSGRETYNEQFF.

The DNA for the CDR3 is TGTGCCAGCAGCCCACCCGGGAAGGGGGCGGGAGGGTTCGACGAGCAGTACTTC. It codes for CASSPPGKGAGGFDEQYF. The chain carries TRBV9 and TRBJ2-7, with 9 nucleotides matching TRBD2. Germline CDR1 reads SGDLS; CDR2 reads YYNGEE. The ends lost 4 bases at V and 5 bases at J; junction bases unmatched: 19. The CDR3 extends over 18 amino acids.

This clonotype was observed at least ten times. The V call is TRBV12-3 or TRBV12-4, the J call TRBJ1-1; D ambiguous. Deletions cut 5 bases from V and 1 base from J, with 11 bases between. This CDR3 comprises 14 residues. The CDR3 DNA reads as TGTGCCAGCAGTCTCACACCGGCGAACACTGAAGCTTTCTTT. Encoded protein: CASSLTPANTEAFF.

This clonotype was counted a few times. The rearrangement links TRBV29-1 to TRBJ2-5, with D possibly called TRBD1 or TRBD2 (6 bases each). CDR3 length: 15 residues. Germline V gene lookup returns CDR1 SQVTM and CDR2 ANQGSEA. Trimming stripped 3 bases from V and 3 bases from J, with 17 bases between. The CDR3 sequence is CSVEGGTFKEETQYF. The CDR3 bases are TGCAGCGTTGAGGGGGGCACCTTCAAGGAAGAGACCCAGTACTTC.